The T cell receptor (beta chain) under discussion was sequenced for a study of CD8 T cells in Susac syndrome. The study sequenced TCR beta in blood CD8+ and CD4+ T cells. The authors negatively isolated CD8+ and CD4+ T cells and FACS-enriched TEMRA cells. The V end was cut by 6 bases, the J end by 11 bases, with 11 bases between. Germline V gene data show CDR1 as MNHNS and CDR2 as SASEGT. This CDR3 contains 11 residues. Random-hexamer reverse transcription was applied to roughly 0.5 to 1 ug RNA. MiXCR, applied by TCRdb to the immunoSEQ multiplex PCR reads, yields one record per CDR3 protein. The sample shows some 170,000 distinct CDR3 sequences, around 94% of them seen only once.

This receptor was taken from a human donor with Susac syndrome. Sequenced input: CD4+ T cells from PBMCs. The V and J genes are TRBV6-1 and TRBJ1-5; a weak D match, TRBD1 (5 bases). The CDR3 here is CASRSGWAQHF. In nucleotides, the CDR3 is TGTGCCAGCAGGTCAGGGTGGGCCCAGCATTTT.